The 19 T cell receptor beta chains listed next were all sequenced from one sample in a study of shared clonotypes between healthy human individuals. The data were produced by immunoSEQ multiplex PCR, yet TCRdb's version contains in-frame clones alone and is incomplete. The data contain millions of clones, approximately 90% of them singletons. Sample: naive CD4+ T cells sorted from blood. Subset defined: CD45RA+ positively selected. Source of these receptors: a man aged 18 to 35 in good health.

This clone has more than one count but fewer than ten. The chain couples TRBV30 to TRBJ1-5; weak D call: TRBD1 (6 bases). Trimming removed 4 bases from V and 2 bases from J, with 9 bases in between. The CDR3 is 13 amino acids. CDR1 GTSNPN and CDR2 SVGIG come from the germline V gene (reference sequence). The CDR3: CAWTGAGNQPQHF. CDR3 sequence (DNA): TGTGCCTGGACGGGGGCTGGCAATCAGCCCCAGCATTTT.

The chain couples TRBV29-1 to TRBJ2-1, with TRBD2 matching over 10 bases. Looked up from germline, CDR1 is SQVTM and CDR2 is ANQGSEA. The CDR3 covers 14 residues. V lost 5 bases and J lost 2; bases outside the gene matches: 3. The CDR3 region has the DNA TGCAGCGTTAGGACTAGCGGCACCTACAATGAGCAGTTCTTC. Its translation is CSVRTSGTYNEQFF.

The chain recombines TRBV19 with TRBJ2-5; 8 bases are shared with TRBD2. The CDR3 spans 14 residues. J was trimmed by 4 bases and V by 6 bases; bases with no gene match: 7. Per germline, CDR1 LNHDA and CDR2 SQIVND (reference sequence). CDR3 protein: CASSSGLGGETQYF. The CDR3 nucleotides are TGTGCCAGTAGCTCGGGACTAGGAGGAGAGACCCAGTACTTC.

To note about this clone: The same CDR3 also results from other DNA sequences found in this sample. The J gene is TRBJ2-7, the V gene TRBV19; the D is unclear. Germline-derived CDR1 and CDR2 are LNHDA and SQIVND (reference sequence). The CDR3 runs to 13 residues. V gave up 3 bases and J gave up 4 bases, with 10 bases separating them. CDR3 protein: CASSIRLSYEQYF. CDR3 DNA: TGTGCCAGTAGTATCCGCCTCTCTTACGAGCAGTACTTC.

J is TRBJ2-7 and V is TRBV7-2, with D tentatively TRBD2 (7 bases). The V end lost 5 bases, the J end lost 8 bases, and 31 bases lay between the germline ends. The length of the CDR3 is 18 residues. The germline CDR1 and CDR2 sequences are SGHTA and FQGNSA. CDR3 DNA sequence: TGTGCCAGCAGCCAATCGGGGGCCGCCACCACCGGGGGGTTGCAGCAGTACTTC. It encodes CASSQSGAATTGGLQQYF.

The rearrangement links TRBV9 to TRBJ2-2, with TRBD1 matching over 7 bases. The V gene's germline CDR1 is SGDLS and CDR2 YYNGEE. V lost 4 bases to trimming and J lost 2 bases; unmatched junction nucleotides: 5. This CDR3 has 15 residues. CDR3 in amino acids: CASSPTGANTGELFF. The CDR3 coding sequence is TGTGCCAGCAGCCCCACAGGGGCCAACACCGGGGAGCTGTTTTTT. Full variable domain (remainder filled in from reference TRBV9 and TRBJ2-2): DSGVTQTPKHLITATGQRVTLRCSPRSGDLSVYWYQQSLDQGLQFLIQYYNGEERAKGNILERFSAQQFPDLHSELNLSSLELGDSALYFCASSPTGANTGELFFGEGSRLTVL.

V and J are TRBV18 and TRBJ1-1; no clear D gene. Germline assignment: CDR1 KGHSH and CDR2 LQKENI. The CDR3 is 14 residues long. Trimming shortened V by 4 bases and J by 3 bases, and 12 bases separated the two germline ends. Here the CDR3 reads CASSLTPVDTEAFF. The CDR3 DNA follows: TGTGCCAGCTCACTGACCCCAGTGGACACTGAAGCTTTCTTT.

This clone has more than one count but fewer than ten. The chain employs TRBV30 and TRBJ1-1; 10 bases are a match to TRBD1. The length of the CDR3 is 14 residues. J was trimmed by 6 bases and V by 4 bases; bases with no gene match: 8. The germline CDR1 and CDR2 sequences are GTSNPN and SVGIG (reference sequence). The DNA for the CDR3 is TGTGCCTGGAAGACGGGACAGGGGTCGGCTGAAGCTTTCTTT. Protein product: CAWKTGQGSAEAFF.

The chain carries TRBV6-5 and TRBJ1-1, with TRBD1 matching 9 bases. The CDR3 covers 14 residues. Germline-derived CDR1 and CDR2 are MNHEY and SVGAGI. V lost 6 bases, J lost 4 bases, and 6 bases stayed unmatched. DNA for the CDR3: TGTGCCAGCAGCCAACAGGGGGCTCCCACTGAAGCTTTCTTT. It specifies CASSQQGAPTEAFF.

As to this clone: This CDR3 is also generated by other DNA sequences in the sample. The chain is built from TRBV30 and TRBJ2-5, with TRBD2 matching over 7 bases. The CDR3 spans 12 residues. CDR1 and CDR2 (germline): GTSNPN, SVGIG (reference sequence). Trimming removed 2 bases from V and 6 bases from J; junction bases left unmatched: 3. DNA for the CDR3: TGTGCCTGGAGTCGGGGGGAAAAGACCCAGTACTTC. Its protein is CAWSRGEKTQYF.

The chain recombines TRBV18 with TRBJ2-5; D remains ambiguous. Germline V gives CDR1 KGHSH, CDR2 LQKENI. Trimming took 0 bases from V and 5 from J, leaving 7 bases between them. This CDR3 spans 13 amino acids. In nucleotides, the CDR3 is TGTGCCAGCTCACCACCGGTCTCGGAGACCCAGTACTTC. Amino acid sequence: CASSPPVSETQYF.

The rearrangement uses TRBV7-9 and TRBJ2-3; D not resolved. Per the germline V gene, CDR1 is SEHNR and CDR2 is FQNEAQ (reference sequence). V was shortened by 0 bases and J by 1 base, with 17 bases between the two germline ends. This CDR3 has 18 amino acids. The CDR3: CASSLAKESRDGTDTQYF. In DNA form, the CDR3 reads TGTGCCAGCAGCTTAGCGAAAGAGTCTAGGGATGGCACAGATACGCAGTATTTT.

With regard to this clone: The sample has other DNA sequences that encode this CDR3 too. The rearrangement links TRBV5-4 to TRBJ1-2; D is unresolved. This CDR3 is built from 13 residues. Germline V gene lookup returns CDR1 SGHNT and CDR2 YYREEE (reference sequence). Trimming pared 4 bases from V and 0 bases from J, leaving 7 bases between. The CDR3: CASSQDSNYGYTF. The CDR3 nucleotides read TGTGCCAGCAGCCAGGATTCTAACTATGGCTACACCTTC. The whole variable domain, remainder taken from reference TRBV5-4 and TRBJ1-2, is ETGVTQSPTHLIKTRGQQVTLRCSSQSGHNTVSWYQQALGQGPQFIFQYYREEENGRGNFPPRFSGLQFPNYSSELNVNALELDDSALYLCASSQDSNYGYTFGSGTRLTVV.

The chain combines TRBV30 with TRBJ1-2; D remains ambiguous. CDR3 length equals 13 residues. Trimming stripped 2 bases from V and 7 bases from J, with 14 bases between. Germline assignment: CDR1 GTSNPN and CDR2 SVGIG (reference sequence). CDR3 residues: CAWSFPPGAGYTF. The CDR3 nucleotides read TGTGCCTGGAGTTTCCCCCCGGGCGCTGGCTACACCTTC.

This rearrangement joins TRBV18 to TRBJ1-2, with 8 bases fitting TRBD1. V trimming: 2 bases; J trimming: 5 bases; junction bases outside the gene matches: 7. Per germline, CDR1 KGHSH and CDR2 LQKENI. The CDR3 runs 15 residues. CDR3 region: CASSPGRQGAYGYTF. As DNA, the CDR3 is TGTGCCAGCTCACCAGGTCGGCAGGGGGCGTATGGCTACACCTTC.

The chain carries TRBV5-4 and TRBJ1-2, with D possibly being TRBD1 (6 bases). The CDR3 runs to 14 residues. Between the trimmed V and J ends, which lost 4 bases and 6 bases, there was a span of 16 bases. Germline V gene sequence: CDR1 SGHNT, CDR2 YYREEE (reference sequence). This chain's CDR3 is CASSPGVVGHGYTF. CDR3 bases: TGTGCCAGCAGCCCAGGGGTGGTTGGACATGGCTACACCTTC.

This chain connects TRBV28 to TRBJ2-7; D gene unclear. Germline assignment: CDR1 MDHEN and CDR2 SYDVKM. V was cut by 3 bases and J by 5 bases, with 14 bases left in between. The CDR3 spans 14 residues. CDR3: CASSFRYRAHEQYF. The CDR3 DNA reads as TGTGCCAGCAGTTTCCGGTATAGGGCCCACGAGCAGTACTTC.

A single count supports this clone. This rearrangement joins TRBV28 to TRBJ1-4; maybe TRBD1 (5 bases). CDR3 length: 15 residues. The V end lost 6 bases, the J end lost 0 bases, and 11 bases lay between the germline ends. Germline V lookup: CDR1 MDHEN, CDR2 SYDVKM. CDR3 bases: TGTGCCAGCAGGTCCACAGGCCCAACTAATGAAAAACTGTTTTTT. Amino acid sequence: CASRSTGPTNEKLFF.

The genes are TRBV10-1 and TRBJ2-3, with D possibly TRBD2 on 6 matching bases. Germline CDR1 is WNHNN and CDR2 is SYGVQD (reference sequence). Trimming left V 10 bases short and J 0 bases short, with 17 bases between. This CDR3 is built from 15 residues. The DNA of the CDR3 is TGCGCCACTTCCTTCCTAGCGACTAGCACAGATACGCAGTATTTT. Protein sequence: CATSFLATSTDTQYF.